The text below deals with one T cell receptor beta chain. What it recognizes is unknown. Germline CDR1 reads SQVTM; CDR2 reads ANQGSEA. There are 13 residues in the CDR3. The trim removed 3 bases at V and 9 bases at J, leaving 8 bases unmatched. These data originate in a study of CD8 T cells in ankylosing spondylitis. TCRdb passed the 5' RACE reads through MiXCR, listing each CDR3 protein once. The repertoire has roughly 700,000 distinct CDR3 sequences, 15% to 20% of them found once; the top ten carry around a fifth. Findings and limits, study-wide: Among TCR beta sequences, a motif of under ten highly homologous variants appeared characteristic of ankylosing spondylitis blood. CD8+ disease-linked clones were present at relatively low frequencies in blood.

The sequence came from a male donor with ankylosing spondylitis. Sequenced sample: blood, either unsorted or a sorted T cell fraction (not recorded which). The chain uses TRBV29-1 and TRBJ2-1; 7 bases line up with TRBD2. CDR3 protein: CSVEGGRGSEQFF. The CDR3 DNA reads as TGCAGCGTTGAGGGCGGGAGAGGGAGTGAGCAGTTCTTC.